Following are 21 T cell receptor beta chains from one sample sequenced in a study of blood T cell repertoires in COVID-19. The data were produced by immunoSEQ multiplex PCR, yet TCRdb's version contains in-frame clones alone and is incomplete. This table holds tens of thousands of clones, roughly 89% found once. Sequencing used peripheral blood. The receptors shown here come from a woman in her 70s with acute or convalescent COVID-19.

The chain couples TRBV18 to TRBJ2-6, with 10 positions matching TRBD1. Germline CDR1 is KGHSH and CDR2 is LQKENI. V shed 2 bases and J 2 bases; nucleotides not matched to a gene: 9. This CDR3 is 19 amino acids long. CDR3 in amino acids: CASSPIRSTGGTGANVLTF. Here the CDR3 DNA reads TGTGCCAGCTCACCAATTCGTTCGACAGGGGGCACTGGGGCCAACGTCCTGACTTTC.

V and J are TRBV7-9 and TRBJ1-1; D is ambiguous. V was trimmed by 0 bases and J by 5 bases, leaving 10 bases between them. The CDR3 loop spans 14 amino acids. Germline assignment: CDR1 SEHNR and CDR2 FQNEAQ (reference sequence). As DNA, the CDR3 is TGTGCCAGCAGCTTAGCGCGTTTCGGGACTGAAGCTTTCTTT. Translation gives CASSLARFGTEAFF.

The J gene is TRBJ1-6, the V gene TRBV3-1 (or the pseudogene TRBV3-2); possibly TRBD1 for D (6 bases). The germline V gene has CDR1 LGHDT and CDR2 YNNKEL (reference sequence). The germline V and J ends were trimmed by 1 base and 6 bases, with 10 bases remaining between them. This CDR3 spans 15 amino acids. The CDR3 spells CASSQGTGSNSPLHF. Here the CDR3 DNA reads TGTGCCAGCAGCCAAGGTACAGGGTCTAATTCACCCCTCCACTTT.

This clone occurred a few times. CDR3 sequence reads: CASSQDRNRNTEAFF. The CDR3 DNA reads TGCGCCAGCAGCCAAGATCGCAACAGGAACACTGAAGCTTTCTTT. The chain joins TRBV4-1 to TRBJ1-1; no definite D call. Trimming removed 0 bases from V and 1 base from J, with 9 bases in between. Germline CDR1 and CDR2: MGHRA and YSYEKL. There are 15 residues in the CDR3.

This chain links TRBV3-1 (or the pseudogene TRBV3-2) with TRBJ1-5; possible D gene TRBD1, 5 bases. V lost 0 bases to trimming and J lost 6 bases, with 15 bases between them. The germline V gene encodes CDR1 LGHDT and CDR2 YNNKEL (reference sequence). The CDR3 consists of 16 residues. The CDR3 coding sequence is TGTGCCAGCAGCCAAGATTTGGCAGGGTTGGGTCAGCCCCAGCATTTT. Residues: CASSQDLAGLGQPQHF.

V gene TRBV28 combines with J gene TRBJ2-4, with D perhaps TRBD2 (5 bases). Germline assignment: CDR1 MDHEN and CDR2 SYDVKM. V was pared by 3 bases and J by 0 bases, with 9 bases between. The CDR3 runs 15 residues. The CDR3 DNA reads TGTGCCAGCAGTTTGACTACGGGAGCCAAAAACATTCAGTACTTC. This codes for CASSLTTGAKNIQYF.

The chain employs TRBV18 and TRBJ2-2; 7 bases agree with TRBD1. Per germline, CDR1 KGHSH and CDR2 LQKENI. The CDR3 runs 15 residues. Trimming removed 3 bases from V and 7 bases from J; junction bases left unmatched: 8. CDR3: CASSPPTGWHGELFF. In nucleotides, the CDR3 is TGTGCCAGCTCACCCCCGACAGGGTGGCACGGGGAGCTGTTTTTT.

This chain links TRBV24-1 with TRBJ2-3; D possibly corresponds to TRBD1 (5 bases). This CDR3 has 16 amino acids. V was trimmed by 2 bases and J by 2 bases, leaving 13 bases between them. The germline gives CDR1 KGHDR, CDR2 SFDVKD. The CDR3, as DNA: TGTGCCACCAGTGATTCCCGGACAAGGCCCACAGATACGCAGTATTTT. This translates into CATSDSRTRPTDTQYF.

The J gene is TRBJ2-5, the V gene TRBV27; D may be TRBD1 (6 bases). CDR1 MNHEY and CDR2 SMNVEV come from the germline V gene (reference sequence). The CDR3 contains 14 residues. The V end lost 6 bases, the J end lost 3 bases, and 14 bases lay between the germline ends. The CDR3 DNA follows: TGTGCCAGCAGCGGACAGAATACAAAAGAGACCCAGTACTTC. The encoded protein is CASSGQNTKETQYF.

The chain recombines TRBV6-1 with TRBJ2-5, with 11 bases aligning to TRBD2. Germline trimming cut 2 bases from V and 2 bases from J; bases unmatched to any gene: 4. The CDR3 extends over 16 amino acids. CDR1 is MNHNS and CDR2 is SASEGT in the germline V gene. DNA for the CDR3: TGTGCCAGCAGTGAATCGCTAGCGGGGGGTCAAGAGACCCAGTACTTC. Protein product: CASSESLAGGQETQYF.

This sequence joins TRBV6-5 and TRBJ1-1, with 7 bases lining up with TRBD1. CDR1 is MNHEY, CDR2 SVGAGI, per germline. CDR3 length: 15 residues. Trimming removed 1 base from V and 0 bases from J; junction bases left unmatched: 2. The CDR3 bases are TGTGCCAGCAGTTACTTTACAGGGGTGAACACTGAAGCTTTCTTT. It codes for CASSYFTGVNTEAFF.

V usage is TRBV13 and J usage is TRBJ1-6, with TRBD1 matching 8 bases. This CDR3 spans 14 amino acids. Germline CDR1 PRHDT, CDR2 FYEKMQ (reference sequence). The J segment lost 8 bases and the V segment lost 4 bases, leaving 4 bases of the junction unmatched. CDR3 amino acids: CASSSGTGHSPLHF. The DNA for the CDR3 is TGTGCCAGCAGCTCCGGGACAGGTCATTCACCCCTCCACTTT.

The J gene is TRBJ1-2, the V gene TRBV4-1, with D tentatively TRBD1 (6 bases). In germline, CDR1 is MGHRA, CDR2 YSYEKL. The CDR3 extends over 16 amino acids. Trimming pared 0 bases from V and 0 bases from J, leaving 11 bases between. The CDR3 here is CASSQDLRTANYGYTF. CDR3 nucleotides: TGCGCCAGCAGCCAAGATTTAAGGACAGCTAACTATGGCTACACCTTC.

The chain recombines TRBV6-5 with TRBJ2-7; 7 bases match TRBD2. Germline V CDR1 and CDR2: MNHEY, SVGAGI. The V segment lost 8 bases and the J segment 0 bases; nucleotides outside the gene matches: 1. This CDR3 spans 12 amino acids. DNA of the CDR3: TGTGCCAGCCGCGGGAGCTCCTACGAGCAGTACTTC. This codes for CASRGSSYEQYF.

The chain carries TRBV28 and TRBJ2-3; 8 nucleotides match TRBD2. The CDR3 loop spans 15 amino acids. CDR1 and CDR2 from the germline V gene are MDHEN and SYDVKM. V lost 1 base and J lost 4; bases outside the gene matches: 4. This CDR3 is CASSLFGGGPDTQYF. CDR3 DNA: TGTGCCAGCAGTTTATTCGGGGGGGGGCCAGATACGCAGTATTTT.

The CDR3 protein is CASSEGPLSNQPQHF. Here the CDR3 DNA reads TGTGCCAGCAGCGAGGGTCCATTGAGCAATCAGCCCCAGCATTTT. The chain uses TRBV7-2 and TRBJ1-5; D ambiguous. The germline CDR1 and CDR2 sequences are SGHTA and FQGNSA. Trimming removed 5 bases from V and 1 base from J, with 12 bases in between. The CDR3 loop spans 15 amino acids.

The DNA of the CDR3 is TGTGCCAGCAGCTTCGGACAGGGTTATCAGCCCCAGCATTTT. This translates into CASSFGQGYQPQHF. The gene calls are TRBV7-8 and TRBJ1-5; 8 positions match TRBD1. This CDR3 is 14 amino acids long. Germline V gene data show CDR1 as SGHVS and CDR2 as FQNEAQ. Losses at the gene ends were 3 bases for V and 5 bases for J; bases not matched to a gene: 3.

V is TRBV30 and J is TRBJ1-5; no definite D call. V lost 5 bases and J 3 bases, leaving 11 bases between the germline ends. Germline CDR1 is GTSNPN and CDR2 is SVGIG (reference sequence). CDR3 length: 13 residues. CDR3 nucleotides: TGTGCCTGGGGGGTAAGCTCCAATCAGCCCCAGCATTTT. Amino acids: CAWGVSSNQPQHF.

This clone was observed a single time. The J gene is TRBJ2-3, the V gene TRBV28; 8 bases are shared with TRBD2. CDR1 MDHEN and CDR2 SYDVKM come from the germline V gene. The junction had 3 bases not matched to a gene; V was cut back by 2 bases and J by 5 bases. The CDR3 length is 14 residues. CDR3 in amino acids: CASSLAGGRDTQYF. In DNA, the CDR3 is TGTGCCAGCAGTTTAGCGGGGGGCCGAGATACGCAGTATTTT. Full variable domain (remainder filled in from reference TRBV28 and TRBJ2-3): DVKVTQSSRYLVKRTGEKVFLECVQDMDHENMFWYRQDPGLGLRLIYFSYDVKMKEKGDIPEGYSVSREKKERFSLILESASTNQTSMYLCASSLAGGRDTQYFGPGTRLTVL.

The CDR3 DNA follows: TGTGCCAGCAGTTTCAGTACTACAGGTCAGCCCCAGCATTTT. Protein: CASSFSTTGQPQHF. The rearrangement uses TRBV28 and TRBJ1-5, with a weak D call TRBD1 (5 bases). V lost 3 bases and J 6 bases, leaving 12 bases between the germline ends. Germline assignment: CDR1 MDHEN and CDR2 SYDVKM. The CDR3 spans 14 residues.

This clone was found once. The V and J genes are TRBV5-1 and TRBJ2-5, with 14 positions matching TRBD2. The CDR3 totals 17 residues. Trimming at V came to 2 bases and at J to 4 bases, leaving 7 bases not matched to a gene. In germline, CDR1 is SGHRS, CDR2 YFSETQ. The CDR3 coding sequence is TGCGCCAGCAGCTTCACCGGGACTAGCGGGAGCGGAGAGACCCAGTACTTC. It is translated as CASSFTGTSGSGETQYF.